This T cell receptor beta chain was observed in a study of early T cells in non-severe SARS-CoV-2 infection. This clonotype was counted between two and nine times. This CDR3 spans 13 amino acids. Deletions cut 5 bases from V and 8 bases from J, with 15 bases between. Germline V lookup: CDR1 SEHNR, CDR2 FQNEAQ (reference sequence). TCRdb reprocessed the 5' RACE reads via MiXCR and lists one record per CDR3 protein. The sample shows fewer than 90,000 distinct CDR3 sequences, 14% of them seen only once. The specimen was whole blood. The receptor was isolated from an adult who was a healthcare worker with PCR-confirmed SARS-CoV-2 infection or an uninfected control (not recorded which). The chain links TRBV7-9 to TRBJ1-2; the D gene is possibly TRBD1 (5 bases). CDR3 residues: CASSPARGWGYTF. Written as DNA, the CDR3 is TGTGCCAGCAGCCCAGCGAGGGGCTGGGGCTACACCTTC.